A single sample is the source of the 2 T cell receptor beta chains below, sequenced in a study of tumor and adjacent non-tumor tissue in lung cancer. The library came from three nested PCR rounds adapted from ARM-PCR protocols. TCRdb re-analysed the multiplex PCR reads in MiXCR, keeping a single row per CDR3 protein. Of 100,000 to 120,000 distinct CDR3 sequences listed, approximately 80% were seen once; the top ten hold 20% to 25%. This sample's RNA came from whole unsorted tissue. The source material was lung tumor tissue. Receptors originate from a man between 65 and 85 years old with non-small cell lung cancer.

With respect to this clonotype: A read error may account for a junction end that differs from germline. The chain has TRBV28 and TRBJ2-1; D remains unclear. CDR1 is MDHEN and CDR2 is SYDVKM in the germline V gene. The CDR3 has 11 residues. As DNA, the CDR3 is TGTGCTAGCAGAGACTGGGTTGAGCAGTTCTTC. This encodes CASRDWVEQFF.

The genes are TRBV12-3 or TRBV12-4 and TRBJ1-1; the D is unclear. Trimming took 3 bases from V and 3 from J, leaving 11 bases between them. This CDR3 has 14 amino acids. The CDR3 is CASSFQVRDTEAFF. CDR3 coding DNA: TGTGCCAGCAGTTTTCAGGTAAGGGACACTGAAGCTTTCTTT.